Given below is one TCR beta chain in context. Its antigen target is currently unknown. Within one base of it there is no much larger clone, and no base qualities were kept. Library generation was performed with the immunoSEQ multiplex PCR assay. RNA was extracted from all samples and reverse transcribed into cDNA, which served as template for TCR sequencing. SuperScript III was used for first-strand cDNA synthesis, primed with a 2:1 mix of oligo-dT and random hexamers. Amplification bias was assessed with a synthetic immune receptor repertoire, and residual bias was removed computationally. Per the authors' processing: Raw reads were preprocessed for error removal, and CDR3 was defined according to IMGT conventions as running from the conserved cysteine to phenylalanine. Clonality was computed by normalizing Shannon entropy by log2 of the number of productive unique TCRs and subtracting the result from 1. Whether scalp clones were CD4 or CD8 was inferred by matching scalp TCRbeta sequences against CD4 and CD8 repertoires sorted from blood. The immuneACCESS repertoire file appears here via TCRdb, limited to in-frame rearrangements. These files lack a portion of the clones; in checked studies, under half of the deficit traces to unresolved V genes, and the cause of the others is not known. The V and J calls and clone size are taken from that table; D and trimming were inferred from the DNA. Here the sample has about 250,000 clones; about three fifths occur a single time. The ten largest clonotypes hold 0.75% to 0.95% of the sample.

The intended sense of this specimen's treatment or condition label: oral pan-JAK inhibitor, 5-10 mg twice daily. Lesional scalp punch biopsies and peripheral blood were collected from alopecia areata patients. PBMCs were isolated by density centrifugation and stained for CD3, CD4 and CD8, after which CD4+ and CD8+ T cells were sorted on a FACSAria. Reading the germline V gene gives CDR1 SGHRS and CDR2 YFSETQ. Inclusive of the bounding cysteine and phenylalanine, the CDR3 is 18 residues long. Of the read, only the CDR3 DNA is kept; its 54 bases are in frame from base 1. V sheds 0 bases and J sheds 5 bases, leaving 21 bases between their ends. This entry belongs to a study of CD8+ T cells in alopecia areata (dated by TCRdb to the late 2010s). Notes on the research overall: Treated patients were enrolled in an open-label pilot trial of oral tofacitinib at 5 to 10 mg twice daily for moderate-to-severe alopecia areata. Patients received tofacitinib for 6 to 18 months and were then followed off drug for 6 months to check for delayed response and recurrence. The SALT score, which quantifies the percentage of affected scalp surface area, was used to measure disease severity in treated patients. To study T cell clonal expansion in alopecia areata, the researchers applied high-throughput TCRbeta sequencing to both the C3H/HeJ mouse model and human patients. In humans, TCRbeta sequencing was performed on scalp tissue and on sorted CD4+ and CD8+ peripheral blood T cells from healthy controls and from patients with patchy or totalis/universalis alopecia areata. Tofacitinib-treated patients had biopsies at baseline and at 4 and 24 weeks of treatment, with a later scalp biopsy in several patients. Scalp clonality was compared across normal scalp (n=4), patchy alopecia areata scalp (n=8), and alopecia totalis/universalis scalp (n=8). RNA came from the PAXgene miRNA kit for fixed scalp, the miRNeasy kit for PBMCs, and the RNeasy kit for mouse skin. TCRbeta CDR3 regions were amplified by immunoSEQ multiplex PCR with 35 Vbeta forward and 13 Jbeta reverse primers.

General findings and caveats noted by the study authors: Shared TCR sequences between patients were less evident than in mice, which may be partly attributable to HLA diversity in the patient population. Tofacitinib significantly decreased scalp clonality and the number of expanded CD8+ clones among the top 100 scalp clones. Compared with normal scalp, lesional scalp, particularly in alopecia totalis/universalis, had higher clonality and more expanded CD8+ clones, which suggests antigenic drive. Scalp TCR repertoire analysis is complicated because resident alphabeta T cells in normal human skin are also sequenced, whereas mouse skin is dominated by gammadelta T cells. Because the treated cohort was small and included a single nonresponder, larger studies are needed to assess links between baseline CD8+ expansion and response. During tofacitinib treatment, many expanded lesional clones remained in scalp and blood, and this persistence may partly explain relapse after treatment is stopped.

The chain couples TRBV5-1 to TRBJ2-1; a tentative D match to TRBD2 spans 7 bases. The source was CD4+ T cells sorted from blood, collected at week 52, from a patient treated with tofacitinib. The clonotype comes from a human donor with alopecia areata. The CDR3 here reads CASSLGLSSGGLDNEQFF. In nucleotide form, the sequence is TGCGCCAGCAGCTTGGGCCTTTCCTCGGGGGGCCTAGACAATGAGCAGTTCTTC.